A selection of T cell receptor beta chains follows, all from one sample in a study of regulatory and conventional T cells in RAG deficiency. This table comes from immunoSEQ multiplex PCR, and its TCRdb copy is limited to in-frame clones, with some not included. The sample records approximately 35,000 clones, about 76% being singletons. Separately, the same data were catalogued under a study of regulatory T cells.

What was sequenced was CD4+ effector T cells sorted from blood. The receptors come from a human donor in good health. Both conserved end residues are part of each CDR3. Fields, in order: clone size, D gene, CDR3 length, J gene, V gene, CDR3 protein, CDR3 DNA. A D gene is named only where the DNA matches it firmly. For some rows the clone size is stated as once, few or many, or as a class when expanded; others skip it.

once,NA,14,TRBJ2-7,TRBV6-5,CASSPLGGANGQYF,TGTGCCAGCAGTCCCCTGGGGGGAGCCAACGGGCAGTACTTC
NA,NA,15,TRBJ1-5,TRBV15,CATRRQPYSNQPQHF,TGTGCCACCCGAAGACAGCCATATAGCAATCAGCCCCAGCATTTT
NA,NA,15,TRBJ2-2,TRBV5-6,CASRRTTAFTGELFF,TGTGCCAGCAGGCGGACCACAGCTTTCACCGGGGAGCTGTTTTTT
few,NA,13,TRBJ1-2,TRBV6-1,CASRVGGKDGYTF,TGTGCCAGCAGGGTTGGCGGTAAGGATGGCTACACCTTC
NA,NA,14,TRBJ2-2,TRBV6-5,CASSSGVWTGELFF,TGTGCCAGCAGTTCGGGGGTATGGACCGGGGAGCTGTTTTTT
NA,TRBD1,14,TRBJ1-5,TRBV4-2,CASSQTGVNQPQHF,TGTGCCAGCAGCCAAACAGGGGTGAATCAGCCCCAGCATTTT
NA,TRBD1,16,TRBJ2-1,TRBV5-1,CASSLAIQGAYNEQFF,TGCGCCAGCAGCTTGGCGATTCAGGGGGCCTACAATGAGCAGTTCTTC
NA,NA,16,TRBJ2-7,TRBV7-9,CASSLERAGSGRRQYF,TGTGCCAGCAGCTTAGAGCGGGCAGGTAGCGGACGTCGGCAGTACTTC
NA,NA,17,TRBJ2-2,TRBV30,CAYSGAGLRSPTGELFF,TGTGCCTACTCCGGGGCAGGGTTAAGGTCCCCCACCGGGGAGCTGTTTTTT
NA,TRBD1,15,TRBJ2-2,TRBV10-3,CAISLTGMGTGELFF,TGTGCCATCAGCTTGACAGGGATGGGAACCGGGGAGCTGTTTTTT
NA,TRBD1,13,TRBJ2-2,TRBV29-1,CSSRQGMTGELFF,TGCAGCTCCAGACAGGGCATGACCGGGGAGCTGTTTTTT
NA,NA,14,TRBJ2-7,TRBV27,CASGQGLPSYEQYF,TGTGCCAGCGGACAAGGGCTACCCTCCTACGAGCAGTACTTC
NA,TRBD1,19,TRBJ1-5,TRBV11-1,CASSSRVTRQGSCNQPQHF,TGTGCCAGCAGCTCAAGGGTGACCAGACAGGGGTCATGCAATCAGCCCCAGCATTTT
NA,TRBD1,15,TRBJ2-5,TRBV9,CASSSWTGVEETQYF,TGTGCCAGCAGCAGCTGGACAGGGGTTGAGGAGACCCAGTACTTC
NA,NA,13,TRBJ1-3,TRBV5-1,CASSGGFGNTIYF,TGCGCCAGCAGTGGGGGCTTCGGAAACACCATATATTTT
once,NA,16,TRBJ1-2,TRBV18,CASSPPAPAQGYGYTF,TGTGCCAGCTCACCACCGGCGCCGGCCCAGGGCTATGGCTACACCTTC
NA,NA,14,TRBJ1-2,TRBV9,CASSPRQENYGYTF,TGTGCCAGCAGCCCCAGACAGGAGAACTATGGCTACACCTTC
NA,TRBD2,12,TRBJ2-5,TRBV29-1,CSVDWRGETQYF,TGCAGCGTTGATTGGCGGGGGGAGACCCAGTACTTC
NA,TRBD1,17,TRBJ1-1,TRBV5-1,CASSLESRDRTNTEAFF,TGCGCCAGCAGCTTGGAGTCCCGGGACAGAACGAACACTGAAGCTTTCTTT
NA,NA,16,TRBJ1-4,TRBV5-1,CASSSGTQPRGEKLFF,TGCGCCAGCAGCTCCGGGACTCAACCGCGAGGAGAAAAACTGTTTTTT
NA,NA,16,TRBJ2-2,TRBV7-7,CASSPKQGSNTGELFF,TGTGCTAGCAGCCCCAAACAGGGTTCGAACACCGGGGAGCTGTTTTTT
NA,NA,16,TRBJ1-4,TRBV9,CASSPRRQAENEKLFF,TGTGCCAGCAGCCCCCGCCGACAGGCAGAAAATGAAAAACTGTTTTTT
NA,NA,16,TRBJ1-5,TRBV6-1,CASSESRGAGAQPQHF,TGTGCCAGCAGTGAAAGTCGGGGGGCAGGGGCTCAGCCCCAGCATTTT
NA,NA,16,TRBJ2-3,TRBV5-1,CASSLNSPWGTDTQYF,TGCGCCAGCAGCTTGAACAGCCCATGGGGGACAGATACGCAGTATTTT